This T cell receptor beta chain was sequenced for a study of T cell responses to AZD1222 COVID-19 vaccine. Points from the study as a whole: Regions 160-218 and 743-854 dominated among vaccine-associated CD4 TCRs spanning spike. Baseline serology detected seropositivity in only a handful of AZD1222 recipients.

The V and J ends lost 0 bases and 4 bases respectively, with 0 bases between them. Germline V CDR1 and CDR2: LGHDT, YNNKEL (reference sequence). The CDR3 is 11 amino acids. Here immunoSEQ multiplex PCR was the method, and the copy in TCRdb shows in-frame clones only, minus some. Found here are about 190,000 clones, approximately 91% of them singletons; the top ten hold 0.99%. As to this clone: The antigen remains undetermined.

The clonotype originates from an adult in good health. The chain joins TRBV3-1 (or the pseudogene TRBV3-2) to TRBJ2-5; D call uncertain. Source: peripheral blood, taken on day 0 of AZD1222 vaccination. The CDR3 region has the DNA TGTGCCAGCAGCCAAGAAGAGACCCAGTACTTC. Translating it yields CASSQEETQYF.